This TCR beta chain was captured by sequencing in a study of graft-versus-host responses after intestinal transplantation. Study-wide context: Transplant recipients had multivisceral, liver-intestinal, or isolated intestinal grafts. Tacrolimus and steroids were given for around 3 years to all recipients after anti-thymocyte globulin induction.

Germline-derived CDR1 and CDR2 are SGHVS and FQNEAQ. The CDR3 runs 16 residues. Losses at the gene ends were 2 bases for V and 0 bases for J; bases not matched to a gene: 7. Method: immunoSEQ multiplex PCR; TCRdb's copy keeps in-frame clones and lacks some. Of some 41,000 clones detected, under 95% appear once; the ten largest clones hold 2.3%. The receptor's source is a human patient who received an intestinal transplant, so some T cells may come from the graft donor. The starting material was PBMCs, obtained 314 days after intestinal transplant. V and J are TRBV7-8 and TRBJ2-7; TRBD1 matches at 7 bases. The CDR3, as DNA: TGTGCCAGCAGCTTATATGAGACAGGGCACTCCTACGAGCAGTACTTC. It specifies CASSLYETGHSYEQYF.